At least ten counts were recorded for the clone carrying this TCR beta chain. TCRdb re-called the RT-PCR reads with MiXCR, one entry per CDR3 protein. Of roughly 200,000 distinct CDR3 sequences listed, around 41% are singletons. This sample is part of a study of patients and donors after allogeneic stem cell transplantation. The CDR3 runs to 12 residues. V shed 3 bases and J shed 0 bases, with 2 bases lying between them. The receptor comes from a human donor who was either an allogeneic HSCT recipient or a stem cell or donor lymphocyte infusion donor (not recorded which). It is not recorded whose cells these are; they may come from a transplant donor. The specimen sequenced was blood, either unsorted or a sorted T cell fraction (not recorded which). This sequence joins TRBV12-3 or TRBV12-4 and TRBJ1-2; D is ambiguous. The CDR3 coding sequence is TGTGCCAGCAGTTTTTCTAACTATGGCTACACCTTC. It is translated as CASSFSNYGYTF.